What follows is one T cell receptor beta chain and its context. Trimming removed 4 bases at V and 4 bases at J, with 17 bases between. CDR3 length: 15 amino acids. CDR1 SGHNT and CDR2 YYREEE come from the germline V gene (reference sequence). This specimen belongs to a study of blood T cell repertoires in COVID-19. As for the study in general: Nucleic acid was either cDNA or gDNA, and it came from T cells, B-cell-depleted T cells, or PBMCs.

Assay used: immunoSEQ multiplex PCR; TCRdb lists only in-frame clones, some missing. The table has under 500,000 clones, about 85% seen once; the top ten hold about 2%. Participant-given clinical history determined each cohort assignment. Sequencing used PBMCs or T cells enriched from blood (not recorded which). The clonotype comes from a woman between 18 and 30 years old with acute COVID-19. This sequence joins TRBV5-4 and TRBJ1-2, with D perhaps matching TRBD1 (5 bases). CDR3 bases: TGTGCCAGCAGCCTCCCGCCGACAGTTTCCTATGGCTACACCTTC. Translated: CASSLPPTVSYGYTF.